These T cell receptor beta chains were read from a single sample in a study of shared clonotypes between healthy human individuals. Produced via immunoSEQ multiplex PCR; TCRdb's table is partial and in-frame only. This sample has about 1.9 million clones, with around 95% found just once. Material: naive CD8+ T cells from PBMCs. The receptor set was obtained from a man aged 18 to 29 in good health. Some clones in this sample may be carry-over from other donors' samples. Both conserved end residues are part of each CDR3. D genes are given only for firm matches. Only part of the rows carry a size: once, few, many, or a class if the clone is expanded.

CDR3aa: CASSLSAGAYGNTIYF; CDR3nt: TGTGCCAGCAGTTTATCGGCAGGAGCCTATGGAAACACCATATATTTT; abundance: NA; j_gene: TRBJ1-3; d_gene: NA; v_gene: TRBV27
CDR3aa: CASSTQGPNYGYTF; CDR3nt: TGTGCCAGCAGCACACAGGGACCTAACTATGGCTACACCTTC; abundance: NA; j_gene: TRBJ1-2; d_gene: NA; v_gene: TRBV13
CDR3aa: CSVCFDARSNPYNEQFF; CDR3nt: TGCAGCGTTTGCTTTGACGCCCGGTCCAATCCCTACAATGAGCAGTTCTTC; abundance: NA; j_gene: TRBJ2-1; d_gene: NA; v_gene: TRBV29-1
CDR3aa: CASSHPGQGSYEQYF; CDR3nt: TGCGCCAGCAGCCACCCGGGACAGGGATCCTACGAGCAGTACTTC; abundance: NA; j_gene: TRBJ2-7; d_gene: TRBD1; v_gene: TRBV5-1
CDR3aa: CAWSWGLRTYNSPLHF; CDR3nt: TGTGCCTGGAGTTGGGGGCTGCGCACCTATAATTCACCCCTCCACTTT; abundance: NA; j_gene: TRBJ1-6; d_gene: NA; v_gene: TRBV30
CDR3aa: CASSSVETEAFF; CDR3nt: TGTGCCAGCAGCTCAGTGGAAACTGAAGCTTTCTTT; abundance: NA; j_gene: TRBJ1-1; d_gene: NA; v_gene: TRBV9
CDR3aa: CASSQDLTSGRLGNEQFF; CDR3nt: TGTGCCAGCAGCCAAGATCTGACTAGCGGGAGGCTTGGCAATGAGCAGTTCTTC; abundance: NA; j_gene: TRBJ2-1; d_gene: TRBD2; v_gene: TRBV4-2
CDR3aa: CASSIDPRVGTPAKNIQYF; CDR3nt: TGTGCCAGTAGTATAGACCCCCGCGTGGGGACCCCTGCCAAAAACATTCAGTACTTC; abundance: NA; j_gene: TRBJ2-4; d_gene: NA; v_gene: TRBV19
CDR3aa: CASSLSSTSGRPYEQYF; CDR3nt: TGTGCCAGCAGTTTATCATCGACTAGCGGGAGACCCTACGAGCAGTACTTC; abundance: NA; j_gene: TRBJ2-7; d_gene: TRBD2; v_gene: TRBV27
CDR3aa: CASSLGGTSADDEQFF; CDR3nt: TGTGCCAGCAGCTTAGGCGGGACTAGTGCAGACGATGAGCAGTTCTTC; abundance: NA; j_gene: TRBJ2-1; d_gene: TRBD2; v_gene: TRBV11-1
CDR3aa: CASSPTGDHEQYF; CDR3nt: TGTGCCAGTAGTCCAACAGGGGACCACGAGCAGTACTTC; abundance: NA; j_gene: TRBJ2-7; d_gene: TRBD1; v_gene: TRBV19
CDR3aa: CASSSMGTSGMFHVEQYF; CDR3nt: TGCGCCAGCAGCTCTATGGGGACTAGCGGGATGTTCCATGTCGAGCAGTACTTC; abundance: NA; j_gene: TRBJ2-7; d_gene: TRBD2; v_gene: TRBV5-1
CDR3aa: CASRPYTGGTNEKLFF; CDR3nt: TGCGCCAGCAGACCTTACACAGGGGGGACTAATGAAAAACTGTTTTTT; abundance: NA; j_gene: TRBJ1-4; d_gene: TRBD1; v_gene: TRBV4-1
CDR3aa: CASRPHPGGGGYTF; CDR3nt: TGTGCCAGCAGACCCCACCCCGGGGGTGGAGGCTACACCTTC; abundance: few; j_gene: TRBJ1-2; d_gene: NA; v_gene: TRBV5-5
CDR3aa: CASSYSLTYEQYF; CDR3nt: TGTGCCAGCAGTTACTCCCTAACCTACGAGCAGTACTTC; abundance: NA; j_gene: TRBJ2-7; d_gene: NA; v_gene: TRBV6-5
CDR3aa: CASSHGDMNTEAFF; CDR3nt: TGTGCCAGCAGTCACGGGGACATGAACACTGAAGCTTTCTTT; abundance: once; j_gene: TRBJ1-1; d_gene: NA; v_gene: TRBV6-6
CDR3aa: CASSSWTSGGYNEQFF; CDR3nt: TGTGCCAGCAGCTCTTGGACTAGCGGGGGATACAATGAGCAGTTCTTC; abundance: NA; j_gene: TRBJ2-1; d_gene: TRBD2; v_gene: TRBV7-3
CDR3aa: CASSYYPGADTQYF; CDR3nt: TGTGCCAGCAGTTACTACCCCGGGGCAGATACGCAGTATTTT; abundance: NA; j_gene: TRBJ2-3; d_gene: NA; v_gene: TRBV27
CDR3aa: CASSIPQAGSQETQYF; CDR3nt: TGTGCCAGCAGTATTCCCCAGGCGGGGAGCCAAGAGACCCAGTACTTC; abundance: NA; j_gene: TRBJ2-5; d_gene: NA; v_gene: TRBV28
CDR3aa: CASKRDMNTEAFF; CDR3nt: TGTGCCAGTAAAAGGGACATGAACACTGAAGCTTTCTTT; abundance: NA; j_gene: TRBJ1-1; d_gene: NA; v_gene: TRBV19
CDR3aa: CASSLVLGPPAFF; CDR3nt: TGTGCCAGCAGCTTAGTACTGGGTCCGCCCGCTTTCTTT; abundance: NA; j_gene: TRBJ1-1; d_gene: NA; v_gene: TRBV7-6
CDR3aa: CASSWGYNEQFF; CDR3nt: TGTGCCAGCAGCTGGGGGTACAATGAGCAGTTCTTC; abundance: NA; j_gene: TRBJ2-1; d_gene: NA; v_gene: TRBV5-4
CDR3aa: CASSLDGNAEQYF; CDR3nt: TGTGCCAGCAGCCTCGACGGGAACGCCGAGCAGTACTTC; abundance: NA; j_gene: TRBJ2-7; d_gene: NA; v_gene: TRBV11-3
CDR3aa: CASSVKGAGEQYF; CDR3nt: TGTGCCAGCAGCGTGAAAGGGGCGGGGGAGCAGTACTTC; abundance: NA; j_gene: TRBJ2-7; d_gene: NA; v_gene: TRBV27
CDR3aa: CASSLELALRDIDEQFF; CDR3nt: TGCGCCAGCAGCTTGGAGCTCGCTCTCCGTGATATAGATGAGCAGTTCTTC; abundance: once; j_gene: TRBJ2-1; d_gene: NA; v_gene: TRBV5-1
CDR3aa: CASILWGDRSYNEQFF; CDR3nt: TGTGCCAGCATCCTATGGGGAGACCGCTCCTACAATGAGCAGTTCTTC; abundance: NA; j_gene: TRBJ2-1; d_gene: NA; v_gene: TRBV11-2
CDR3aa: CASSQGALGNQPQHF; CDR3nt: TGTGCCAGCAGCCAGGGGGCCCTTGGCAATCAGCCCCAGCATTTT; abundance: once; j_gene: TRBJ1-5; d_gene: TRBD1; v_gene: TRBV11-2
CDR3aa: CASSGWDRGGYGYTF; CDR3nt: TGTGCCAGCAGTGGATGGGACAGAGGAGGTTATGGCTACACCTTC; abundance: NA; j_gene: TRBJ1-2; d_gene: TRBD1; v_gene: TRBV6-5
CDR3aa: CASSPSGRTLGTGELFF; CDR3nt: TGTGCCAGCAGTCCTAGCGGGAGAACCCTAGGCACCGGGGAGCTGTTTTTT; abundance: NA; j_gene: TRBJ2-2; d_gene: TRBD2; v_gene: TRBV28
CDR3aa: CASSLTDYGYTF; CDR3nt: TGTGCCAGCAGCCTAACGGACTATGGCTACACCTTC; abundance: NA; j_gene: TRBJ1-2; d_gene: NA; v_gene: TRBV6-6
CDR3aa: CASSLQAFSGANVLTF; CDR3nt: TGTGCCAGCAGTTTACAAGCTTTCTCTGGGGCCAACGTCCTGACTTTC; abundance: NA; j_gene: TRBJ2-6; d_gene: NA; v_gene: TRBV27
CDR3aa: CASSLWPTDTQYF; CDR3nt: TGCGCCAGCAGCTTGTGGCCCACAGATACGCAGTATTTT; abundance: NA; j_gene: TRBJ2-3; d_gene: NA; v_gene: TRBV5-1
CDR3aa: CASSGPPGEAFF; CDR3nt: TGCGCCAGCAGCGGTCCGCCTGGTGAAGCTTTCTTT; abundance: NA; j_gene: TRBJ1-1; d_gene: NA; v_gene: TRBV4-1
CDR3aa: CASSPLLELTSTDTQYF; CDR3nt: TGTGCCAGCAGTCCCCTTCTTGAACTCACTAGCACAGATACGCAGTATTTT; abundance: NA; j_gene: TRBJ2-3; d_gene: NA; v_gene: TRBV27
CDR3aa: CASSRGVSSSYNEQFF; CDR3nt: TGTGCCAGCAGCCGGGGAGTATCTAGCTCCTACAATGAGCAGTTCTTC; abundance: once; j_gene: TRBJ2-1; d_gene: NA; v_gene: TRBV5-5
CDR3aa: CAWSVGQGTQTQYF; CDR3nt: TGTGCCTGGAGTGTCGGGCAGGGGACACAGACCCAGTACTTC; abundance: NA; j_gene: TRBJ2-5; d_gene: NA; v_gene: TRBV30
CDR3aa: CASSGRDYNEQFF; CDR3nt: TGTGCCAGCAGTGGGAGGGACTACAATGAGCAGTTCTTC; abundance: NA; j_gene: TRBJ2-1; d_gene: TRBD2; v_gene: TRBV6-6
CDR3aa: CASSQLAGGGTQYF; CDR3nt: TGTGCCAGCAGCCAACTAGCGGGAGGGGGGACCCAGTACTTC; abundance: NA; j_gene: TRBJ2-5; d_gene: TRBD2; v_gene: TRBV7-8
CDR3aa: CASSLVYNEQFF; CDR3nt: TGTGCCAGCAGCTTGGTATACAATGAGCAGTTCTTC; abundance: NA; j_gene: TRBJ2-1; d_gene: NA; v_gene: TRBV5-6
CDR3aa: CASSLGRSYEQYF; CDR3nt: TGTGCCAGCAGCTTGGGGCGTTCCTACGAGCAGTACTTC; abundance: NA; j_gene: TRBJ2-7; d_gene: NA; v_gene: TRBV5-6
CDR3aa: CASSIDPVGEQYF; CDR3nt: TGTGCCAGTAGTATAGATCCGGTAGGGGAGCAGTACTTC; abundance: NA; j_gene: TRBJ2-7; d_gene: NA; v_gene: TRBV19
CDR3aa: CASSVAAGAYGYTF; CDR3nt: TGTGCCAGCAGCGTAGCGGCGGGGGCTTATGGCTACACCTTC; abundance: NA; j_gene: TRBJ1-2; d_gene: NA; v_gene: TRBV9
CDR3aa: CASSRGSGTYNEQFF; CDR3nt: TGCGCCAGCAGCCGAGGGAGTGGCACCTACAATGAGCAGTTCTTC; abundance: once; j_gene: TRBJ2-1; d_gene: NA; v_gene: TRBV4-1
CDR3aa: CASTYRGQSEKLFF; CDR3nt: TGTGCCAGCACCTACAGGGGCCAAAGTGAAAAACTGTTTTTT; abundance: NA; j_gene: TRBJ1-4; d_gene: TRBD1; v_gene: TRBV2
CDR3aa: CASSLLRGLETQYF; CDR3nt: TGTGCCAGCAGCTTATTAAGGGGGCTGGAGACCCAGTACTTC; abundance: NA; j_gene: TRBJ2-5; d_gene: TRBD1; v_gene: TRBV11-2
CDR3aa: CASSLGLGLAYNEQFF; CDR3nt: TGTGCCAGCAGCTTAGGATTGGGACTAGCGTACAATGAGCAGTTCTTC; abundance: NA; j_gene: TRBJ2-1; d_gene: TRBD2; v_gene: TRBV7-9
CDR3aa: CASSSSLAGGPGELFF; CDR3nt: TGTGCCAGCAGCTCATCACTAGCGGGAGGACCCGGGGAGCTGTTTTTT; abundance: NA; j_gene: TRBJ2-2; d_gene: TRBD2; v_gene: TRBV7-3
CDR3aa: CASSIGLAGGDEQYF; CDR3nt: TGTGCCAGTAGTATAGGACTAGCGGGAGGTGACGAGCAGTACTTC; abundance: NA; j_gene: TRBJ2-7; d_gene: TRBD2; v_gene: TRBV19
CDR3aa: CASSVAEDRETQYF; CDR3nt: TGTGCCAGCAGCGTAGCCGAAGACAGAGAGACCCAGTACTTC; abundance: NA; j_gene: TRBJ2-5; d_gene: NA; v_gene: TRBV9
CDR3aa: CASSLVGIYEQYF; CDR3nt: TGTGCCAGCAGCTTAGTGGGCATCTACGAGCAGTACTTC; abundance: NA; j_gene: TRBJ2-7; d_gene: NA; v_gene: TRBV7-8
CDR3aa: CASSVAQRLSTDTQYF; CDR3nt: TGTGCCAGCAGCGTAGCTCAGCGGCTTAGCACAGATACGCAGTATTTT; abundance: NA; j_gene: TRBJ2-3; d_gene: NA; v_gene: TRBV9
CDR3aa: CASSHDSIHEQYF; CDR3nt: TGTGCCAGCAGCCATGACAGTATCCACGAGCAGTACTTC; abundance: NA; j_gene: TRBJ2-7; d_gene: NA; v_gene: TRBV27
CDR3aa: CASSPGVAGATYEQFF; CDR3nt: TGTGCCAGCAGTCCTGGGGTAGCGGGAGCAACCTATGAGCAGTTCTTC; abundance: NA; j_gene: TRBJ2-1; d_gene: TRBD2; v_gene: TRBV27
CDR3aa: CASSINQGSPAYNEQFF; CDR3nt: TGTGCCAGCAGCATCAATCAGGGTTCCCCGGCCTACAATGAGCAGTTCTTC; abundance: NA; j_gene: TRBJ2-1; d_gene: NA; v_gene: TRBV28
CDR3aa: CASSGSTGRYQPQHF; CDR3nt: TGTGCCAGCAGTGGGTCTACCGGGCGATATCAGCCCCAGCATTTT; abundance: NA; j_gene: TRBJ1-5; d_gene: NA; v_gene: TRBV6-1
CDR3aa: CASSLVLAGAVRNEQFF; CDR3nt: TGTGCCAGCAGTTTGGTCTTAGCGGGAGCGGTGAGGAATGAGCAGTTCTTC; abundance: NA; j_gene: TRBJ2-1; d_gene: TRBD2; v_gene: TRBV28
CDR3aa: CASRTTTGTSGELFF; CDR3nt: TGTGCCAGCAGAACAACAACGGGGACCTCCGGGGAGCTGTTTTTT; abundance: NA; j_gene: TRBJ2-2; d_gene: NA; v_gene: TRBV28